Listed here are 2 T cell receptor beta chains from one sample, sequenced in a study of vaccination and CD4 T cells after COVID-19. Treatment reported: roughly 10-day PBMC culture with coronavirus spike peptide pools or control peptides (ViraFEST assay). Cultured CD4+ T-cell DNA underwent Oncomine TCR Beta short-read sequencing. TCRdb used MiXCR to reprocess the PCR reads, holding one entry per CDR3 protein. The repertoire holds some 10,000 distinct CDR3 sequences, with under 75% as singletons. Their antigen targets remain unknown. The sample in question was cultured CD4+ T cells from blood, obtained after SARS-CoV-2 vaccination. These receptors were collected from a human donor with COVID-19.

The chain links TRBV21-1 to TRBJ2-3; the table's D gene call, TRBD1, was not cross checked with the DNA. TRBV21-1 is a pseudogene locus. This CDR3 spans 14 amino acids. CDR3 sequence (DNA): TGTGCCACCACAGGCCTGTGTTTCACAGATACGCAGTATTTT. Translating gives CATTGLCFTDTQYF.

The chain employs TRBV6-1 and TRBJ1-1; weak D call: TRBD1 (5 bases). The CDR3 totals 13 residues. Trimming stripped 5 bases from V and 10 bases from J, with 17 bases between. The germline V gene encodes CDR1 MNHNS and CDR2 SASEGT. The CDR3 DNA is TGTGCCAGCAGTCCTCAACAGGTTTTACGAGCTTTCTTT. Translated: CASSPQQVLRAFF.